This T cell receptor beta chain was captured by sequencing in a study of blood T cell repertoires in COVID-19. Study-level background: PBMCs, B-cell-depleted T cells, or T cells provided the cDNA or gDNA that made up the material.

The CDR3 spans 15 residues. The trim removed 0 bases at V and 2 bases at J, leaving 3 bases unmatched. CDR1 and CDR2 from the germline V gene are SGHRS and YFSETQ. Authors' data handling: Amplification with reference gene primers provided the estimates of nucleated cell counts. Method: immunoSEQ multiplex PCR; TCRdb's copy keeps in-frame clones and lacks some. The V and J calls and clone size were taken over from that table, and D and trimming were inferred from the DNA. This table holds 200,000 to 300,000 clones, 86% found once. Sequencing input: peripheral blood. The chain is built from TRBV5-1 and TRBJ1-1, with 8 positions matching TRBD1. The sequence derives from a man aged 25 to 40 with active or convalescent COVID-19. The DNA for the CDR3 is TGCGCCAGCAGCTTGGGGACAGGGAGTAACACTGAAGCTTTCTTT. Translation gives CASSLGTGSNTEAFF.